These T cell receptor beta chains were read from a single sample in a study of T cells after yellow fever vaccination. MiXCR was run by TCRdb on the 5' RACE reads, yielding one entry per CDR3 protein. Of hundreds of thousands of distinct CDR3 sequences in the sample, around 13% were seen once. The sample consisted of CD4+ T cells sorted from PBMCs, taken 15 days after the yellow fever booster vaccination. The origin of the receptors is a young man who received the YFV17D yellow fever vaccine. Each CDR3 is given without its conserved first and last residue. Fields, in order: V gene, J gene, CDR3 protein.

TRBV3-2	TRBJ2-7	ASSQESRDNPFYEQY
TRBV12-3/TRBV12-4	TRBJ1-2	ASSSRDPFYGYT
TRBV5-1	TRBJ2-7	ASSYGQSYEQY
TRBV11-2	TRBJ2-7	ASSTHAEVTYEQY
TRBV20-1	TRBJ1-6	SATQEEGGYNSPLH
TRBV5-1	TRBJ1-6	ASSRTGAPLGSPLH
TRBV25-1	TRBJ2-3	ASSAGTAYPTDTQY
TRBV6-5	TRBJ1-2	ASSYRKDGWDGYT
TRBV25-1	TRBJ1-4	ASTPARYGATNEKLF
TRBV27	TRBJ2-3	ASSFAYSTDTQY
TRBV20-1	TRBJ1-2	SADHRETDGYT
TRBV7-2	TRBJ2-1	ASSFGRDNEQF
TRBV2	TRBJ2-1	ASSEALAGSDNEQF
TRBV3-1	TRBJ1-2	ASSQQGANGYT
TRBV2	TRBJ2-5	ASKIQETQY
TRBV7-9	TRBJ2-7	ASSSTLTGQVSYEQY
TRBV7-3	TRBJ2-1	ASSLDSGGYNEQF
TRBV30	TRBJ1-1	AWGQANTEAF
TRBV5-1	TRBJ2-3	ASSDTFRGGDTQY
TRBV9	TRBJ2-1	ASSRIAGGRSPNNEQF